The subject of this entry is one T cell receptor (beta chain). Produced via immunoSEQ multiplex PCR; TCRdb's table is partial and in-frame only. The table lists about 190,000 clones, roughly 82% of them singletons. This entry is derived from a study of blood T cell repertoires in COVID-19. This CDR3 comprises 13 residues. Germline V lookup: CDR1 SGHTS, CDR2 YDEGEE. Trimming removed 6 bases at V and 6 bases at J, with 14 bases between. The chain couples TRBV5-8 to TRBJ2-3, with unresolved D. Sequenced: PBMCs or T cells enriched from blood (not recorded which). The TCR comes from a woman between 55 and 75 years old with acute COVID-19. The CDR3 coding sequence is TGTGCCAGCAACTCCCCCTCCATGGATACGCAGTATTTT. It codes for CASNSPSMDTQYF. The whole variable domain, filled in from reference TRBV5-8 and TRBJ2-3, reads EAGVTQSPTHLIKTRGQQATLRCSPISGHTSVYWYQQALGLGLQFLLWYDEGEERNRGNFPPRFSGRQFPNYSSELNVNALELEDSALYLCASNSPSMDTQYFGPGTRLTVL.